What follows describes a single T cell receptor (beta chain). The CDR3 loop spans 14 amino acids. Germline CDR1 and CDR2: SEHNR and FQNEAQ (reference sequence). The germline V and J ends were trimmed by 5 bases and 5 bases, with 15 bases remaining between them. The participants were between roughly 18 and 89 years old and came from about two dozen US areas. This specimen belongs to a study of blood T cell repertoires in COVID-19. Study details: Nucleic acid was either cDNA or gDNA, and it came from T cells, B-cell-depleted T cells, or PBMCs.

Data came from immunoSEQ multiplex PCR; TCRdb stores just in-frame clones and leaves some out. The sample lists about 270,000 clones; roughly 88% were seen once. Sequenced material: PBMCs or T cells enriched from blood (not recorded which). This sequence was found in a woman in her thirties or forties with acute COVID-19. The chain links TRBV7-9 to TRBJ1-1; no clear D. The CDR3 sequence: CASSPRAGPTEAFF. The CDR3 DNA sequence: TGTGCCAGCAGCCCTCGCGCCGGTCCTACTGAAGCTTTCTTT.